This section outlines one T cell receptor (beta chain) sequence together with its context. Its antigen remains unidentified. This sample was included in a study of cytotoxic CD8 clonotypes in ibrutinib-treated CLL. At the level of the study: Productive templates averaged approximately 250,000 per sample, and productive rearrangements around 92,000. Study results and limitations: The clonality went up when patients responded to ibrutinib and dropped back toward baseline at progression.

This CDR3 has 15 amino acids. Trimming took off 7 bases at V and 4 bases at J, with 19 bases between the two ends. Germline V gene sequence: CDR1 SGHTA, CDR2 FQGNSA. For TCR beta libraries, about 1.9 micrograms of genomic DNA were obtained from cryopreserved PBMCs. Sequencing used immunoSEQ multiplex PCR; TCRdb keeps in-frame clones, though not all of them. The profile shows fewer than 400,000 clones, roughly 67% of them singletons. The chain combines TRBV7-2 with TRBJ1-2; D possibly corresponds to TRBD1 (5 bases). The sequence derives from a human donor with chronic lymphocytic leukemia. The sample here was PBMCs, taken after 36 months of ibrutinib treatment. The CDR3 region is CASIQGPGIGYGYTF. The CDR3 nucleotides read TGTGCCAGCATCCAGGGTCCGGGTATCGGCTATGGCTACACCTTC.